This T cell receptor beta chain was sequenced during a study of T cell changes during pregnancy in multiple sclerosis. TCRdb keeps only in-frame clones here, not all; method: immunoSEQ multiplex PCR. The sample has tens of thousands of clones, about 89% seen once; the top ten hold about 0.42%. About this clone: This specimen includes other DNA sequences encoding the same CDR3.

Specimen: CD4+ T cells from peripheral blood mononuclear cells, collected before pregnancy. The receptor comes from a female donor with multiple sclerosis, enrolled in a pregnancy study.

CDR3 DNA sequence: TGTGCCAGCAGTGTGGAGGGCTACGAGCAGTACTTC. It encodes CASSVEGYEQYF. The rearrangement uses TRBV2 and TRBJ2-7; TRBD2 is a possible D gene (6 bases). Germline V gene data show CDR1 as SNHLY and CDR2 as FYNNEI. The CDR3 runs to 12 residues. Deletions cut 4 bases from V and 3 bases from J, with 7 bases between.